The 17 T cell receptor beta chains below were found in one sample sequenced in a study of T cells in Graves' hyperthyroidism and ophthalmopathy. Amplified regions were TCR beta CDR3 sequences from RNA transcripts. A first-round RT-PCR of the TCR CDR3 used the HTBI primer set. A single record per CDR3 protein comes from TCRdb applying MiXCR to the multiplex PCR reads. The sample holds about 350,000 distinct CDR3 sequences, roughly 18% seen once. Sample: blood. Receptor source: a middle-aged woman with Graves' ophthalmopathy.

The table lists this clonotype with a few counts. The chain links TRBV6-2 or TRBV6-3 to TRBJ2-7; D possibly corresponds to TRBD2 (6 bases). In germline, CDR1 is MNHEY, CDR2 SVGEGT. V was shortened by 6 bases and J by 6 bases, with 15 bases between the two germline ends. The CDR3 length is 13 residues. CDR3 DNA: TGTGCCAGCAGCCGCGGGACTGCGACCGAGCAGTACTTC. It yields the protein CASSRGTATEQYF.

This clonotype was found many times. The chain joins TRBV7-2 to TRBJ2-7; D remains ambiguous. The CDR3 consists of 12 residues. From germline, CDR1 is SGHTA and CDR2 FQGNSA. Trimming took off 1 base at V and 3 bases at J, with 4 bases between the two ends. The CDR3 bases are TGTGCCAGCAGCTTAGAGGTCTACGAGCAGTACTTC. Protein product: CASSLEVYEQYF.

In this sample, this clonotype turned up a few times. This chain uses TRBV6-2 or TRBV6-3 with TRBJ2-7; unclear D gene. CDR3 length: 14 residues. V gave up 4 bases and J gave up 0 bases, with 10 bases separating them. Per the germline V gene, CDR1 is MNHEY and CDR2 is SVGEGT. CDR3 in DNA: TGTGCCAGCAGTTCCCAGCGTAGCTCCTACGAGCAGTACTTC. This sequence encodes CASSSQRSSYEQYF.

The sample holds many counts of this clonotype. The CDR3 DNA reads as TGCAGTGCCGTAGACTTGGCCCAGTACTTC. Translated, it gives CSAVDLAQYF. The genes are TRBV20-1 and TRBJ2-5; D not resolved. The V and J ends lost 6 bases and 9 bases respectively, with 11 bases between them. The germline V gene has CDR1 DFQATT and CDR2 SNEGSKA (reference sequence). This CDR3 is 10 amino acids long.

V usage is TRBV20-1 and J usage is TRBJ2-5; tentatively, D is TRBD2 (5 bases). The CDR3 spans 15 residues. CDR1 and CDR2 (germline): DFQATT, SNEGSKA (reference sequence). V dropped 4 bases and J dropped 7 bases, with 22 bases sitting between them. The CDR3: CSAISTTDTAGTQYF. The CDR3 DNA follows: TGCAGTGCTATCTCGACTACTGACACTGCGGGGACCCAGTACTTC.

This rearrangement joins TRBV4-3 to TRBJ2-2; D not certain. This CDR3 has 17 residues. V shed 4 bases and J shed 1 base, with 16 bases lying between them. CDR1 and CDR2 from the germline V gene are LGHNA and YSLEER. The CDR3 region is CASSPEDLAKNTGELFF. The CDR3 coding sequence is TGCGCCAGCAGCCCCGAGGATCTGGCCAAGAACACCGGGGAGCTGTTTTTT.

This clonotype was seen ten or more times. The chain joins TRBV6-5 to TRBJ2-7; D is possibly TRBD1 (5 bases). The V end was cut by 0 bases, the J end by 0 bases, with 6 bases between. The CDR3 totals 14 residues. Per the germline V gene, CDR1 is MNHEY and CDR2 is SVGAGI. The CDR3 bases are TGTGCCAGCAGTTACTCAGACAGCTCCTACGAGCAGTACTTC. This gives the protein CASSYSDSSYEQYF.

This clonotype appeared a few times. The chain employs TRBV12-3 or TRBV12-4 and TRBJ1-1; 11 nucleotides match TRBD1. The CDR3 consists of 16 residues. The J segment lost 4 bases and the V segment lost 5 bases, leaving 9 bases of the junction unmatched. The CDR3 bases are TGTGCCAGCAGTCTTCGGACAGGGGGCGCGGGCACTGAAGCTTTCTTT. This gives the protein CASSLRTGGAGTEAFF.

This clonotype was seen repeatedly, ten times or more. This chain uses TRBV4-1 with TRBJ2-5; the match to TRBD2 covers 11 bases. The ends lost 0 bases at V and 1 base at J; junction bases unmatched: 7. This CDR3 comprises 18 residues. CDR1 is MGHRA and CDR2 is YSYEKL in the germline V gene. CDR3 nucleotides: TGCGCCAGCAGCCAAGAATTCCCGGGACTAGCGGCCCAAGAGACCCAGTACTTC. Translation gives CASSQEFPGLAAQETQYF.

This clonotype has at least ten counts. The CDR3 nucleotides are TGTGCCTGGAGTCAGGACAATCGCTACGAGCAGTACTTC. Translation gives CAWSQDNRYEQYF. This chain links TRBV30 with TRBJ2-7; D is possibly TRBD1 (5 bases). Germline-derived CDR1 and CDR2 are GTSNPN and SVGIG (reference sequence). Trimming removed 2 bases at V and 3 bases at J, with 11 bases between. The CDR3 has 13 amino acids.

There are many counts of this clonotype. The rearrangement uses TRBV6-1 and TRBJ2-7, with D perhaps matching TRBD2 (6 bases). Trimming left V 2 bases short and J 3 bases short, with 14 bases between. Per germline, CDR1 MNHNS and CDR2 SASEGT. The CDR3 extends over 15 amino acids. The CDR3 DNA sequence: TGTGCCAGCAGTGAATCGAATTTGGGGGGCTACGAGCAGTACTTC. Translating gives CASSESNLGGYEQYF.

This clonotype was recorded a few times. This chain uses TRBV6-2 or TRBV6-3 with TRBJ1-5; D may be TRBD1 (5 bases). V was shortened by 3 bases and J by 4 bases, with 13 bases between the two germline ends. CDR1 is MNHEY and CDR2 is SVGEGT in the germline V gene. The CDR3 runs 15 residues. CDR3 region: CASSYSGRWNQPQHF. CDR3 coding DNA: TGTGCCAGCAGTTATTCGGGGCGATGGAATCAGCCCCAGCATTTT.

The CDR3 is CASRRPGTVFYEQYF. The CDR3 bases are TGTGCCAGCAGACGTCCCGGGACAGTCTTCTACGAGCAGTACTTC. The J gene is TRBJ2-7, the V gene TRBV28, with 7 bases identical to TRBD1. The CDR3 spans 15 residues. Unmatched junction bases numbered 11, after V lost 6 bases and J lost 3 bases. Germline V gene sequence: CDR1 MDHEN, CDR2 SYDVKM.

This clonotype was found many times. The CDR3 region is CASSLVFQGSIYGYTF. Written as DNA, the CDR3 is TGTGCCAGCAGCTTAGTATTCCAGGGTTCCATCTATGGCTACACCTTC. The chain recombines TRBV11-2 with TRBJ1-2; perhaps TRBD1 as D (5 bases). This CDR3 has 16 amino acids. Trimming took 1 base from V and 4 from J, leaving 16 bases between them. In germline, CDR1 is SGHAT, CDR2 FQNNGV.

With regard to this clonotype: A much larger clone sits a single nucleotide away, making a read error possible. This chain links TRBV5-5 with TRBJ2-4; no definite D call. The CDR3 runs 16 residues. Between the trimmed V and J ends, which lost 3 bases and 1 base, there was a span of 14 bases. Germline assignment: CDR1 SGHKS and CDR2 YYEKEE (reference sequence). The CDR3 region is CASSSELGSAKNIQYF. CDR3 coding DNA: TGTGCCAGCAGCTCGGAGTTGGGATCCGCCAAAAACATTCAGTACTTC.

This clonotype was observed at least ten times. V is TRBV20-1 and J is TRBJ2-7, with TRBD2 matching over 10 bases. The germline V gene has CDR1 DFQATT and CDR2 SNEGSKA (reference sequence). Germline trimming cut 6 bases from V and 5 bases from J; bases unmatched to any gene: 10. The CDR3 covers 14 residues. Here the CDR3 reads CSAEKASGSDEQYF. In nucleotides, the CDR3 is TGCAGTGCGGAGAAGGCTAGCGGGAGTGACGAGCAGTACTTC.

V gene TRBV27 combines with J gene TRBJ1-5; 11 nucleotides line up with TRBD1. The V gene's germline CDR1 is MNHEY and CDR2 SMNVEV (reference sequence). CDR3 length: 17 amino acids. The J segment lost 7 bases and the V segment lost 4 bases, leaving 12 bases of the junction unmatched. The CDR3 DNA reads as TGTGCCAGCAGTTACGGGCCCGGACAGGGGGCTTGGCAGCCCCAGCATTTT. Residues: CASSYGPGQGAWQPQHF.